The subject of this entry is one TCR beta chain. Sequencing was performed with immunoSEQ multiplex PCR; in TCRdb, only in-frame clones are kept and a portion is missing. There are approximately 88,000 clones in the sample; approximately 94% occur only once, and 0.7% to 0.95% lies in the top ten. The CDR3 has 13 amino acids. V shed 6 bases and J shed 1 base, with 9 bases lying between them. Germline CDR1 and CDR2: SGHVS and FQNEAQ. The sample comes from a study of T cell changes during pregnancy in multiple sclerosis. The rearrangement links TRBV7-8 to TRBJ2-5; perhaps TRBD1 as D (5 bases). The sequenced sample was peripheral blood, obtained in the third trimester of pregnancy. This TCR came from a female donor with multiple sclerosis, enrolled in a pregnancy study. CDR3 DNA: TGTGCCAGCAGACAAAGGGGCCAAGAGACCCAGTACTTC. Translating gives CASRQRGQETQYF.